The clone carrying this TCR beta chain was picked up a small number of times. This CDR3 contains 11 residues. In germline, CDR1 is LNHDA, CDR2 SQIVND (reference sequence). The V end was cut by 7 bases, the J end by 4 bases, with 8 bases between. This sample stems from a study of identifying expanded T cells in peripheral blood. Profiled with immunoSEQ multiplex PCR; TCRdb holds only in-frame clones, not every one. The data show 55,000 to 80,000 clones, about 85% seen once. The V and J genes are TRBV19 and TRBJ2-7; D gene ambiguous. The specimen was blood. The clonotype was recovered from a person aged 18 to 75 in good health. This chain's CDR3 is CASMKGYEQYF. CDR3 coding DNA: TGTGCCAGTATGAAGGGTTACGAGCAGTACTTC.